This T cell receptor (beta chain) came from a study of CD8+ T cells in alopecia areata. Treatment reported: oral pan-JAK inhibitor, 5-10 mg twice daily. RNA, once extracted, was reverse transcribed into cDNA for use as the sequencing template. Assay: immunoSEQ multiplex PCR; the TCRdb copy retains only in-frame clones and omits some. There are about 94,000 clones in the sample; about three quarters occur only once, and approximately 15% lies in the top ten. Sequenced here: CD8+ T cells sorted from blood, sampled between weeks 43 and 45, from a patient treated with tofacitinib. This sequence originates from a human donor with alopecia areata.

CDR3 protein: CASEGGSLYGYTF. In DNA, the CDR3 is TGTGCCTCGGAAGGAGGCAGCCTTTATGGCTACACCTTC. The chain has TRBV30 and TRBJ1-2; unclear D gene. Germline lookup yields CDR1 GTSNPN and CDR2 SVGIG (reference sequence). V was cut by 7 bases and J by 5 bases, with 17 bases left in between. The CDR3 has 13 residues.